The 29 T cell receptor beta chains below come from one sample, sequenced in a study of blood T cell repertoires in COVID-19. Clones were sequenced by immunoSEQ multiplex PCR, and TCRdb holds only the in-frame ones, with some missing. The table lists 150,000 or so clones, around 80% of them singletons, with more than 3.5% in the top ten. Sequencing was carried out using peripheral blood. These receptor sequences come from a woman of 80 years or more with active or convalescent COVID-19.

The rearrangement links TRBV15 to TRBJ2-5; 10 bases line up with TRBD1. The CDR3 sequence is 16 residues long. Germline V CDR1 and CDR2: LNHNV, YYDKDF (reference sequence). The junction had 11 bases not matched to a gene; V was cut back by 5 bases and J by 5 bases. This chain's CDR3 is CATSSPGQGFVETQYF. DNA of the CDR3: TGTGCCACCAGCTCACCGGGACAGGGGTTTGTGGAGACCCAGTACTTC. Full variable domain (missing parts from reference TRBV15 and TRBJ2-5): DAMVIQNPRYQVTQFGKPVTLSCSQTLNHNVMYWYQQKSSQAPKLLFHYYDKDFNNEADTPDNFQSRRPNTSFCFLDIRSPGLGDTAMYLCATSSPGQGFVETQYFGPGTRLLVL.

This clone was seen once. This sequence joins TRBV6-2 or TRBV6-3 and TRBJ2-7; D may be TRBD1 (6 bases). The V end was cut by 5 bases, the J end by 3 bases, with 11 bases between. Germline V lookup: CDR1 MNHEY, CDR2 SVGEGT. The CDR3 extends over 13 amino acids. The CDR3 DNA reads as TGTGCCAGCAGTAGGGGGTTTTTCTACGAGCAGTACTTC. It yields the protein CASSRGFFYEQYF.

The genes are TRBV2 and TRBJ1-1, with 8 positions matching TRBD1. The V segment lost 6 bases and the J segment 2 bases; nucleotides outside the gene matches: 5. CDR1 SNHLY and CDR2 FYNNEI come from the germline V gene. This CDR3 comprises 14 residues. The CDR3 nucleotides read TGTGCCAGCAGGGAGACAGGGGCCAACACTGAAGCTTTCTTT. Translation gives CASRETGANTEAFF.

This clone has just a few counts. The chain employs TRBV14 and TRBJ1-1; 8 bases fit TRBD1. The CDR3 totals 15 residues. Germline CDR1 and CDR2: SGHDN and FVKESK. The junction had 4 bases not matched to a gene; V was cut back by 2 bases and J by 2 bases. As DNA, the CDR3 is TGTGCCAGCAGCCAAATCGGACAGGGAAACACTGAAGCTTTCTTT. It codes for CASSQIGQGNTEAFF.

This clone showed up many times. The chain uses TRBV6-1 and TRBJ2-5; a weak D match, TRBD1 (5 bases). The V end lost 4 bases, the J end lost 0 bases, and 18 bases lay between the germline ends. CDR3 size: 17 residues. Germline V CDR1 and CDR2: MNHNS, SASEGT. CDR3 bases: TGTGCCAGCAGTGCTCGACCGACAGAAAACTACCAAGAGACCCAGTACTTC. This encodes CASSARPTENYQETQYF.

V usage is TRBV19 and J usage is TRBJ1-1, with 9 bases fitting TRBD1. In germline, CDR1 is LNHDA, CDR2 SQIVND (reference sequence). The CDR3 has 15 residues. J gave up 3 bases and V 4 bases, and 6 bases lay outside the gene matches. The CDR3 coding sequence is TGTGCCAGTAGTAGCGGACAGGGGAAGGACACTGAAGCTTTCTTT. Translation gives CASSSGQGKDTEAFF.

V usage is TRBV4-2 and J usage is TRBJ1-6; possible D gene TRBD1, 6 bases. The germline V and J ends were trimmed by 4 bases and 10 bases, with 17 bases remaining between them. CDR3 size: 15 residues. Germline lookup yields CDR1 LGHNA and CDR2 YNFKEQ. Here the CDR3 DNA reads TGTGCCAGCAGCCGGGAACAGGGTTTCGGATCACCCCTCCACTTT. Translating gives CASSREQGFGSPLHF.

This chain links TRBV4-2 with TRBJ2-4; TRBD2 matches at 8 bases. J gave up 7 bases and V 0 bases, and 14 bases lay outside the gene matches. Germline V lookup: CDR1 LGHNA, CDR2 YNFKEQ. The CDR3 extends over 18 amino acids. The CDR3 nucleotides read TGTGCCAGCAGCCAAGATTTGGGCGGGGGGTTTGGTTTGAACATTCAGTACTTC. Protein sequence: CASSQDLGGGFGLNIQYF.

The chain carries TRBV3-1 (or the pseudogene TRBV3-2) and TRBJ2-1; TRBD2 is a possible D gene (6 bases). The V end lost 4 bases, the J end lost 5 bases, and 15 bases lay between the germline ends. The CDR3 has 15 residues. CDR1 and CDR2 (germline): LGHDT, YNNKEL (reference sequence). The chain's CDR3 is CASSPLGGLDNEQFF. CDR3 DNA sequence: TGTGCCAGCAGCCCGCTCGGGGGACTGGACAATGAGCAGTTCTTC.

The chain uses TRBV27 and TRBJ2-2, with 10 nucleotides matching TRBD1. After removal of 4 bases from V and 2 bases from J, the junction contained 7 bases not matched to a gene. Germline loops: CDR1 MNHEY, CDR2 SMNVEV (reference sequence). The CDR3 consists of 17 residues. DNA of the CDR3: TGTGCCAGCAGTTCCCACGGGGACAGGGGAAACACCGGGGAGCTGTTTTTT. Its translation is CASSSHGDRGNTGELFF.

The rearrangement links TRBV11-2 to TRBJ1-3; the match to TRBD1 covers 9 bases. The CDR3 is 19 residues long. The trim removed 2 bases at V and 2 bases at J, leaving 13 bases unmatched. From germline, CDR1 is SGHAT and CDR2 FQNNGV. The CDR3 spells CASSLTPGQGSHAGNTIYF. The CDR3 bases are TGTGCCAGCAGCTTAACACCGGGACAGGGCTCTCATGCTGGAAACACCATATATTTT.

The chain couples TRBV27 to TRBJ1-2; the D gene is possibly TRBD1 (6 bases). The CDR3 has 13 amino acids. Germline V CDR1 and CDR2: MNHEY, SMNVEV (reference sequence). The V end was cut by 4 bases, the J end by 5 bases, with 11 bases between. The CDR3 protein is CASSSRDMYGYTF. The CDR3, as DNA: TGTGCCAGCAGTTCACGGGACATGTATGGCTACACCTTC.

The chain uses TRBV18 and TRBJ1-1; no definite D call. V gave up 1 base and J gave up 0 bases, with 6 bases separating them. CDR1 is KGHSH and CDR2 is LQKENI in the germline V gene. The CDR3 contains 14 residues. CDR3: CASSPLSLNTEAFF. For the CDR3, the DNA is TGTGCCAGCTCACCACTATCTCTGAACACTGAAGCTTTCTTT.

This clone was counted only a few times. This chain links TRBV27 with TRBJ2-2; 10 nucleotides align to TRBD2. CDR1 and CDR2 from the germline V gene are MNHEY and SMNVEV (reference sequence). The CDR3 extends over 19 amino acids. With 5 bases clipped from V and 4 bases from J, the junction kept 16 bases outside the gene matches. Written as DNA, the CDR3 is TGTGCCAGCAGTCCCCTGGGGCTAGCGGGGGCGCGAGGCACCGGGGAGCTGTTTTTT. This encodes CASSPLGLAGARGTGELFF.

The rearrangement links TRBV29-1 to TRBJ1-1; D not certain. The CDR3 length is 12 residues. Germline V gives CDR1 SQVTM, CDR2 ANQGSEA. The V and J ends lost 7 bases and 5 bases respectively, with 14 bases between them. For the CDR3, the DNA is TGCAGCGCTACTCCCGGGGAGACTGAAGCTTTCTTT. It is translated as CSATPGETEAFF.

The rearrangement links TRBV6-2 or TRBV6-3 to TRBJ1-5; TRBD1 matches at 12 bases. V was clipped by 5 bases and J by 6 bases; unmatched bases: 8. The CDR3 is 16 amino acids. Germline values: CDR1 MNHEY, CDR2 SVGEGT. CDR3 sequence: CASSVQGQGAIQPQHF. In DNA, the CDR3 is TGTGCCAGCAGTGTCCAGGGACAGGGGGCTATTCAGCCCCAGCATTTT.

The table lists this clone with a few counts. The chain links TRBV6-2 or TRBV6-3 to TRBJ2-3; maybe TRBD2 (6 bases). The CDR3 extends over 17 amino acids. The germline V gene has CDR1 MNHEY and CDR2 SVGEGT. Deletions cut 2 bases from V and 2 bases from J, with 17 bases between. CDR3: CASSYGGAGKDTDTQYF. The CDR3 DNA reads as TGTGCCAGCAGTTACGGAGGGGCAGGAAAGGACACAGATACGCAGTATTTT.

As DNA, the CDR3 is TGTGCCAGCAGTCATTATACAGGGGACAAGGAAGCTTTCTTT. It is translated as CASSHYTGDKEAFF. The chain combines TRBV6-5 with TRBJ1-1; 7 nucleotides align to TRBD1. Unmatched junction bases numbered 11, after V lost 5 bases and J lost 8 bases. The germline V gene encodes CDR1 MNHEY and CDR2 SVGAGI. This CDR3 is 14 amino acids long.

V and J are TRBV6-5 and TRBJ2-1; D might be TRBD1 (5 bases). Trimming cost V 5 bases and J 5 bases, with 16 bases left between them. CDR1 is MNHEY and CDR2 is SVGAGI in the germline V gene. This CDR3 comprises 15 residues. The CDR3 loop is CASSPRNPGNNEQFF. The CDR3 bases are TGTGCCAGCAGTCCCCGAAATCCAGGGAACAATGAGCAGTTCTTC.

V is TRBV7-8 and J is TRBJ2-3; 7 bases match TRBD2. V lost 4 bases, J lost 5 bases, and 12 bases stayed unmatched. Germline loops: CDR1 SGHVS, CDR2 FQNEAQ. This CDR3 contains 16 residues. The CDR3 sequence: CASSSPLAEMLDTQYF. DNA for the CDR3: TGTGCCAGCAGCTCCCCCCTAGCGGAGATGTTAGATACGCAGTATTTT.

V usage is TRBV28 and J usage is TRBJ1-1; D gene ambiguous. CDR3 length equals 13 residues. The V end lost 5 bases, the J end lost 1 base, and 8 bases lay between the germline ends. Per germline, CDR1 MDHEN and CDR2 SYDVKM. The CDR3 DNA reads TGTGCCAGCAGTACTATGGGGAACACTGAAGCTTTCTTT. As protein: CASSTMGNTEAFF.

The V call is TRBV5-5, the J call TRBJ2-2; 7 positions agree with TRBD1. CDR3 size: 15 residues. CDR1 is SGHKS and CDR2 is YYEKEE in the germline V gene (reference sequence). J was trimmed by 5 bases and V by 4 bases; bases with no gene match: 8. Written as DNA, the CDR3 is TGTGCCAGCAGCCCCCCAGGGGGAAGGACCGGGGAGCTGTTTTTT. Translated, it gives CASSPPGGRTGELFF. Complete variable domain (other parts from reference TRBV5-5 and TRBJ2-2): DAGVTQSPTHLIKTRGQQVTLRCSPISGHKSVSWYQQVLGQGPQFIFQYYEKEERGRGNFPDRFSARQFPNYSSELNVNALLLGDSALYLCASSPPGGRTGELFFGEGSRLTVL.

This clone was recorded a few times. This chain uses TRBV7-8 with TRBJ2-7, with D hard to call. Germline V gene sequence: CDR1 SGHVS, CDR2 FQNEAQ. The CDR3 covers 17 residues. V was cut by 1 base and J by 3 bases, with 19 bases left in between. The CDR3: CASSLGVIQRLNYEQYF. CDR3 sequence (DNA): TGTGCCAGCAGCTTAGGAGTGATCCAAAGATTGAACTACGAGCAGTACTTC. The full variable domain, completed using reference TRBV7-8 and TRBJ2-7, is GAGVSQSPRYKVAKRGQDVALRCDPISGHVSLFWYQQALGQGPEFLTYFQNEAQLDKSGLPSDRFFAERPEGSVSTLKIQRTQQEDSAVYLCASSLGVIQRLNYEQYFGPGTRLTVT.

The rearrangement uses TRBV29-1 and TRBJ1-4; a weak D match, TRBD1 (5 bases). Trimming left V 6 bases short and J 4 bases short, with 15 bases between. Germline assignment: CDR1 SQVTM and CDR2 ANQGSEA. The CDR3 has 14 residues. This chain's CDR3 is CSVYGAGGNEKLFF. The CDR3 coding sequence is TGCAGCGTGTACGGCGCGGGGGGTAATGAAAAACTGTTTTTT.

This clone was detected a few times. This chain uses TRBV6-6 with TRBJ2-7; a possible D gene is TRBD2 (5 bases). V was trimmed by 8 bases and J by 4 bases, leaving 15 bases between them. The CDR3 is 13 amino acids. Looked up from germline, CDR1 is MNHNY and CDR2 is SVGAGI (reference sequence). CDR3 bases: TGTGCCAGCGTACCAACCGGGGAGTACGAGCAGTACTTC. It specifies CASVPTGEYEQYF.

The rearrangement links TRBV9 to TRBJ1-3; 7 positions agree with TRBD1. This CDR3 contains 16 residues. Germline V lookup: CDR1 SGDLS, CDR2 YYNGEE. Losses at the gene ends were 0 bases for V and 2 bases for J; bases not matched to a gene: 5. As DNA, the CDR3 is TGTGCCAGCAGCGTAGATGTAGGGGGCACTGGAAACACCATATATTTT. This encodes CASSVDVGGTGNTIYF. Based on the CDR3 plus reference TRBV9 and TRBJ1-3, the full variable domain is DSGVTQTPKHLITATGQRVTLRCSPRSGDLSVYWYQQSLDQGLQFLIQYYNGEERAKGNILERFSAQQFPDLHSELNLSSLELGDSALYFCASSVDVGGTGNTIYFGEGSWLTVV.

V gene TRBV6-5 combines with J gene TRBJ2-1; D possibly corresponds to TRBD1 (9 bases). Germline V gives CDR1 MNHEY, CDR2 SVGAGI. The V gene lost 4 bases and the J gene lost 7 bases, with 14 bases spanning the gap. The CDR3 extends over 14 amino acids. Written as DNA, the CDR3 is TGTGCCAGCAGTTCGGGGGGGACAGGGAATGAGCAGTTCTTC. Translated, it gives CASSSGGTGNEQFF.

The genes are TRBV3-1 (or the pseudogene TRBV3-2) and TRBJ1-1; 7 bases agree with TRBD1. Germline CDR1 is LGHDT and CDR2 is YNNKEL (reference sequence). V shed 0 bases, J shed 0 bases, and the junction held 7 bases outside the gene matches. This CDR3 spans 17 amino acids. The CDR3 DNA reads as TGTGCCAGCAGCCAAGATCCCGGGACAGCACTGAACACTGAAGCTTTCTTT. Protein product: CASSQDPGTALNTEAFF.

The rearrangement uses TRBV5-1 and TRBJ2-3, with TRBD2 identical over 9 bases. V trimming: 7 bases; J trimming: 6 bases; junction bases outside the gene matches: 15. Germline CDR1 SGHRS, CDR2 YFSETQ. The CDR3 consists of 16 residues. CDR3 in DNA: TGCGCCAGCTCACCCCGGTGGCGGGGGGGAGCGGATACGCAGTATTTT. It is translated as CASSPRWRGGADTQYF. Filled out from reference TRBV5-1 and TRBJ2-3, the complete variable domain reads KAGVTQTPRYLIKTRGQQVTLSCSPISGHRSVSWYQQTPGQGLQFLFEYFSETQRNKGNFPGRFSGRQFSNSRSEMNVSTLELGDSALYLCASSPRWRGGADTQYFGPGTRLTVL.